This entry lists 28 T cell receptor beta chains sequenced from one sample in a study of beta chain features in type 1 diabetes. TCRB transcripts that were expressed got sequenced, as all of the isolated RNA had been reverse transcribed. Only in-frame clones appear in the TCRdb table, and some are missing; sequencing was by immunoSEQ multiplex PCR. This sample has 200,000 to 250,000 clones, with 11% found just once. The sequencing input was central memory CD4+ T cells from blood. The receptors derive from a man younger than 35 in good health.

This clone was recorded a few times. The chain employs TRBV6-6 and TRBJ2-3, with 8 bases that match TRBD1. CDR3 length equals 16 residues. Per the germline V gene, CDR1 is MNHNY and CDR2 is SVGAGI (reference sequence). J lost 5 bases, V lost 6 bases, and 13 bases had no gene match. CDR3 nucleotide sequence: TGTGCCAGCAGCCTCCGGACAGGGCCTATGGAAGATACGCAGTATTTT. Protein sequence: CASSLRTGPMEDTQYF.

The genes are TRBV7-2 and TRBJ2-7; no clear D gene. Germline V lookup: CDR1 SGHTA, CDR2 FQGNSA. This CDR3 comprises 14 residues. Trimming stripped 3 bases from V and 1 base from J, with 10 bases between. The DNA for the CDR3 is TGTGCCAGCAGCTTCCTCCAGATTTCCTACGAGCAGTACTTC. Translated, it gives CASSFLQISYEQYF.

This clone has just a few counts. The rearrangement uses TRBV9 and TRBJ2-7; TRBD1 or TRBD2 may be the D gene (5 bases each). CDR1 and CDR2 (germline): SGDLS, YYNGEE. With 0 bases removed from V and 4 bases from J, the gap between germline ends came to 14 bases. The CDR3 length is 15 residues. The CDR3 loop reads CASSVGSGSAYEQYF. DNA for the CDR3: TGTGCCAGCAGCGTAGGATCAGGGAGTGCATACGAGCAGTACTTC.

This clone has a handful of counts. The chain combines TRBV29-1 with TRBJ1-1; D gene uncertain. Germline V lookup: CDR1 SQVTM, CDR2 ANQGSEA. This CDR3 spans 12 amino acids. Trimming cost V 6 bases and J 5 bases, with 13 bases left between them. The CDR3 here is CSVKAGRTEAFF. The DNA of the CDR3 is TGCAGCGTCAAGGCCGGACGGACTGAAGCTTTCTTT.

This clone came up a few times. The genes are TRBV6-5 and TRBJ2-5; D possibly corresponds to TRBD2 (5 bases). V gave up 8 bases and J gave up 5 bases, with 12 bases separating them. The CDR3 sequence is 12 residues long. Germline values: CDR1 MNHEY, CDR2 SVGAGI. CDR3 loop: CASLGSGETQYF. The CDR3 DNA is TGTGCCAGCTTAGGGTCGGGGGAGACCCAGTACTTC.

The chain uses TRBV7-9 and TRBJ2-5; D is possibly TRBD1 (5 bases). The CDR3 is made up of 15 amino acids. Trimming removed 6 bases at V and 7 bases at J, with 21 bases between. The germline gives CDR1 SEHNR, CDR2 FQNEAQ (reference sequence). CDR3 DNA: TGTGCCAGCAGGGGGCGCGGTGACCGTGTCGGGACCCAGTACTTC. Encoded protein: CASRGRGDRVGTQYF. Full variable domain (remainder filled in from reference TRBV7-9 and TRBJ2-5): DTGVSQNPRHKITKRGQNVTFRCDPISEHNRLYWYRQTLGQGPEFLTYFQNEAQLEKSRLLSDRFSAERPKGSFSTLEIQRTEQGDSAMYLCASRGRGDRVGTQYFGPGTRLLVL.

The chain carries TRBV4-1 and TRBJ2-1, with TRBD2 matching over 12 bases. Germline lookup yields CDR1 MGHRA and CDR2 YSYEKL. J gave up 6 bases and V 6 bases, and 3 bases lay outside the gene matches. CDR3 length: 14 residues. CDR3 bases: TGCGCCAGCAGGCTAGCGGGAGGGCCCAATGAGCAGTTCTTC. The encoded protein is CASRLAGGPNEQFF.

The genes are TRBV30 and TRBJ2-5; D may correspond to TRBD1 or TRBD2 (6 bases each). Trimming shortened V by 0 bases and J by 11 bases, and 19 bases separated the two germline ends. Germline V lookup: CDR1 GTSNPN, CDR2 SVGIG (reference sequence). The length of the CDR3 is 14 residues. CDR3: CAWSVVTGALEQYF. In DNA, the CDR3 is TGTGCCTGGAGTGTTGTAACGGGGGCCTTAGAGCAGTACTTC.

This clone was detected a few times. The V and J genes are TRBV5-8 and TRBJ2-1, with D unresolved. Trimming took off 0 bases at V and 4 bases at J, with 8 bases between the two ends. This CDR3 is built from 14 residues. The germline V gene encodes CDR1 SGHTS and CDR2 YDEGEE. The CDR3 is CASSLAFDYNEQFF. In nucleotides, the CDR3 is TGTGCCAGCAGCTTGGCATTTGATTACAATGAGCAGTTCTTC.

At least ten counts were recorded for this clone. V usage is TRBV29-1 and J usage is TRBJ2-1; 10 positions match TRBD2. CDR1 is SQVTM, CDR2 ANQGSEA, per germline. CDR3 size: 11 residues. The junction had 2 bases not matched to a gene; V was cut back by 7 bases and J by 8 bases. In nucleotides, the CDR3 is TGCAGCGGGACTAGCGGCGATGAGCAGTTCTTC. Its translation: CSGTSGDEQFF.

This clone was detected a few times. The CDR3 spells CASSQDDRDNEQFF. The DNA of the CDR3 is TGCGCCAGCAGCCAAGATGACAGAGACAATGAGCAGTTCTTC. This chain links TRBV4-1 with TRBJ2-1, with D perhaps TRBD1 (5 bases). V shed 0 bases and J shed 5 bases, with 8 bases lying between them. Germline values: CDR1 MGHRA, CDR2 YSYEKL. The CDR3 sequence is 14 residues long.

This clone was seen at least ten times. CDR3 protein: CASSLGIGQGDYGYTF. The DNA of the CDR3 is TGCGCCAGCAGCTTGGGTATCGGACAGGGGGACTATGGCTACACCTTC. The chain carries TRBV5-1 and TRBJ1-2; 10 bases agree with TRBD1. CDR3 length: 16 residues. CDR1 and CDR2 (germline): SGHRS, YFSETQ. Trimming took 0 bases from V and 3 from J; bases not matched to a gene: 5.

This clone was observed at least ten times. The J gene is TRBJ1-1, the V gene TRBV28; 7 nucleotides match TRBD1. V trimming: 5 bases; J trimming: 0 bases; junction bases outside the gene matches: 3. The CDR3 covers 14 residues. Germline V gives CDR1 MDHEN, CDR2 SYDVKM. The CDR3 DNA is TGTGCCAGCAGTACGACAGGGTTGAACACTGAAGCTTTCTTT. Its translation: CASSTTGLNTEAFF.

This clone was observed a few times. The rearrangement uses TRBV30 and TRBJ1-1, with 7 bases that match TRBD1. The CDR3 consists of 14 residues. Germline V gives CDR1 GTSNPN, CDR2 SVGIG (reference sequence). The V gene end was trimmed by 5 bases and the J gene end by 4 bases; junction bases not matched to a gene: 10. The CDR3 sequence is CAWGRGRQTTEAFF. As DNA, the CDR3 is TGTGCCTGGGGAAGGGGGCGGCAGACCACTGAAGCTTTCTTT.

This clone has more than one count but fewer than ten. V gene TRBV7-3 combines with J gene TRBJ1-1, with D unclear. This CDR3 is built from 13 residues. The germline CDR1 and CDR2 sequences are SGHTA and FQGTGA. V lost 1 base to trimming and J lost 5 bases, with 8 bases between them. CDR3 loop: CASSLSLGTEAFF. DNA for the CDR3: TGTGCCAGCAGCTTAAGTCTTGGAACTGAAGCTTTCTTT.

The CDR3 loop is CAWRMGSQDNEQFF. DNA of the CDR3: TGTGCCTGGAGAATGGGTAGCCAAGACAATGAGCAGTTCTTC. J is TRBJ2-1 and V is TRBV30; D unresolved. Germline V lookup: CDR1 GTSNPN, CDR2 SVGIG (reference sequence). The CDR3 has 14 amino acids. Trimming pared 3 bases from V and 5 bases from J, leaving 14 bases between.

This clone was detected a few times. The rearrangement joins TRBV5-1 to TRBJ2-1; 10 nucleotides align to TRBD2. The CDR3 is 14 residues long. With V trimmed by 9 bases and J by 8 bases, 11 bases remained unmatched. From germline, CDR1 is SGHRS and CDR2 YFSETQ. In DNA form, the CDR3 reads TGCGCCACCATGCGGACTAGCGGAGGGTATGAGCAGTTCTTC. The encoded protein is CATMRTSGGYEQFF.

This clone was seen at least ten times. The V gene is TRBV20-1, the J gene TRBJ2-4; possible D gene TRBD2, 6 bases. Trimming shortened V by 7 bases and J by 3 bases, and 7 bases separated the two germline ends. CDR1 is DFQATT, CDR2 SNEGSKA, per germline (reference sequence). The CDR3 consists of 11 residues. The CDR3 region is CSVGGKNIQYF. The CDR3 DNA reads TGCAGTGTCGGGGGCAAAAACATTCAGTACTTC.

This clone was seen at least ten times. V is TRBV29-1 and J is TRBJ1-1; TRBD1 matches 9 bases. The CDR3 has 11 residues. Per germline, CDR1 SQVTM and CDR2 ANQGSEA. The CDR3 sequence: CTAGQGIEAFF. The DNA for the CDR3 is TGCACCGCCGGACAGGGGATCGAAGCTTTCTTT.

V gene TRBV9 combines with J gene TRBJ2-1; 8 bases are shared with TRBD1. V was pared by 3 bases and J by 4 bases, with 6 bases of the junction left unmatched. Germline V gene data show CDR1 as SGDLS and CDR2 as YYNGEE. The CDR3 is 15 amino acids. CDR3 amino acids: CASSAGQGFYNEQFF. The CDR3 coding sequence is TGTGCCAGCAGCGCCGGACAGGGCTTTTACAATGAGCAGTTCTTC.

This clone was counted between two and nine times. The gene calls are TRBV7-6 and TRBJ2-7; 13 bases are shared with TRBD2. The length of the CDR3 is 16 residues. CDR1 is SGHVS and CDR2 is FNYEAQ in the germline V gene. The V and J ends lost 5 bases and 0 bases, in that order; junction bases with no gene match: 4. The CDR3 DNA reads TGTGCCAGCAGCCCCCGACTAGCGGGAGGCTCCTACGAGCAGTACTTC. Protein product: CASSPRLAGGSYEQYF.

This clone came up a few times. The V gene is TRBV7-2, the J gene TRBJ1-2, with D tentatively TRBD1 (5 bases). Trimming pared 1 base from V and 4 bases from J, leaving 19 bases between. The CDR3 totals 17 residues. The germline CDR1 and CDR2 sequences are SGHTA and FQGNSA. CDR3 DNA: TGTGCCAGCAGCTTAGATTGGCGTCAGGGCCTCCGCTATGGCTACACCTTC. It yields the protein CASSLDWRQGLRYGYTF.

This clone has a handful of counts. The chain uses TRBV5-4 and TRBJ2-3; 9 nucleotides match TRBD2. The CDR3 consists of 14 residues. Looked up from germline, CDR1 is SGHNT and CDR2 is YYREEE (reference sequence). V was clipped by 4 bases and J by 6 bases; unmatched bases: 6. CDR3 nucleotides: TGTGCCAGCAGCCGCGGGGGGGAGCACGATACGCAGTATTTT. This codes for CASSRGGEHDTQYF.

This clone was recorded many times. V usage is TRBV14 and J usage is TRBJ2-1; 8 positions match TRBD2. The CDR3 spans 21 residues. V shed 3 bases and J 1 base; nucleotides not matched to a gene: 20. CDR1 and CDR2 from the germline V gene are SGHDN and FVKESK. The CDR3 DNA sequence: TGTGCCAGCAGCCACCTCTCTCGGACTAGCAGACCAGACGGATCCTACAATGAGCAGTTCTTC. Its translation is CASSHLSRTSRPDGSYNEQFF.

Ten or more counts support this clone. The chain uses TRBV30 and TRBJ2-3, with D perhaps TRBD2 (7 bases). With 6 bases removed from V and 0 bases from J, the gap between germline ends came to 13 bases. CDR3 length equals 14 residues. Germline lookup yields CDR1 GTSNPN and CDR2 SVGIG (reference sequence). The DNA of the CDR3 is TGTGCCTGCGGGGGGCCTACTAGCACAGATACGCAGTATTTT. Encoded protein: CACGGPTSTDTQYF.

CDR3 coding DNA: TGCAGCGGGCAGGGGGCGCGAGACACTGAAGCTTTCTTT. Translating it yields CSGQGARDTEAFF. The rearrangement links TRBV29-1 to TRBJ1-1; 8 bases agree with TRBD1. The V segment lost 7 bases and the J segment 3 bases; nucleotides outside the gene matches: 7. The CDR3 covers 13 residues. CDR1 and CDR2 from the germline V gene are SQVTM and ANQGSEA.

The V call is TRBV30, the J call TRBJ1-4; D not certain. The CDR3 spans 14 residues. The germline gives CDR1 GTSNPN, CDR2 SVGIG (reference sequence). V was pared by 4 bases and J by 8 bases, with 17 bases between. CDR3 DNA sequence: TGTGCCTGGATGGCAGAAACAAATGGGGAAAAACTGTTTTTT. It encodes CAWMAETNGEKLFF.

V is TRBV18 and J is TRBJ2-5; the match to TRBD1 covers 7 bases. The CDR3 spans 15 residues. After removal of 3 bases from V and 4 bases from J, the junction contained 8 bases not matched to a gene. From germline, CDR1 is KGHSH and CDR2 LQKENI. CDR3: CASSPYQQGLETQYF. CDR3 bases: TGTGCCAGCTCACCCTATCAACAGGGGTTAGAGACCCAGTACTTC.